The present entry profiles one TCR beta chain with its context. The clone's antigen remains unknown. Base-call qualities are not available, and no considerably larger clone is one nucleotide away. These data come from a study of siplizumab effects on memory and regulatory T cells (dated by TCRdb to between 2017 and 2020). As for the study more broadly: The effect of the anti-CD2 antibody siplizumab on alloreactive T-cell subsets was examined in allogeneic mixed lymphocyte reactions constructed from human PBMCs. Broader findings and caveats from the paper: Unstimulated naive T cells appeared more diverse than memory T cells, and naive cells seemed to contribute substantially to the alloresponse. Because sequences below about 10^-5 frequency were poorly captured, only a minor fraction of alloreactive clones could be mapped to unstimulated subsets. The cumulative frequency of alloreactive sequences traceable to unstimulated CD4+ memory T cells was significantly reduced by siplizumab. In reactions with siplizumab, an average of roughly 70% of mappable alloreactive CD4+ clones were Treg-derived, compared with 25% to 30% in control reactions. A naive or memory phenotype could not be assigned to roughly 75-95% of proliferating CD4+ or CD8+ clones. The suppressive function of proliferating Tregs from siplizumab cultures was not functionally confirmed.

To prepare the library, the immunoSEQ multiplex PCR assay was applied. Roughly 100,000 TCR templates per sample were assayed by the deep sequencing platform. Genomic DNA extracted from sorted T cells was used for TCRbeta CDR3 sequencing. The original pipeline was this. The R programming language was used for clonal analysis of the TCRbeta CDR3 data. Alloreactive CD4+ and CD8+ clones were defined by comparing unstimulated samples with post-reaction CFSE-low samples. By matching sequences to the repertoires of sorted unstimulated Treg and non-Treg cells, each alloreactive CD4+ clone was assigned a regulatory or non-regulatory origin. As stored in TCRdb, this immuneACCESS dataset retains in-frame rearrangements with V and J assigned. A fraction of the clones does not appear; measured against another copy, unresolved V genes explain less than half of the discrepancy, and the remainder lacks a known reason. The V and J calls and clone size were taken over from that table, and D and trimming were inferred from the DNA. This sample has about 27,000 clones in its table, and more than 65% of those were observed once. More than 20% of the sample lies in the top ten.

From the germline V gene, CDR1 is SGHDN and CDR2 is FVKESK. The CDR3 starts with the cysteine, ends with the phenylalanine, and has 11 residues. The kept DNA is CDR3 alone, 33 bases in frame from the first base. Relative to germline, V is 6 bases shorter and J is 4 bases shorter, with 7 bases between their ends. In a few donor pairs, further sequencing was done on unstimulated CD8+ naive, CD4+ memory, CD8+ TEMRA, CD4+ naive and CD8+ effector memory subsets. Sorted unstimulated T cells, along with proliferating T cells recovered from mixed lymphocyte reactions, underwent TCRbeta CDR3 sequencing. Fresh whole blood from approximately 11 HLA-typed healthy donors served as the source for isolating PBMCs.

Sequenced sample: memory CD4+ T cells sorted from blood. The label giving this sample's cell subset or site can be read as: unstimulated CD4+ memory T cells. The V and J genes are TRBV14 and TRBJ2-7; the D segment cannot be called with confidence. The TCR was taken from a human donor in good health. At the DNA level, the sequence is TGTGCCAGCAGGGGTGGGTACGAGCAGTACTTC. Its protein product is CASRGGYEQYF.